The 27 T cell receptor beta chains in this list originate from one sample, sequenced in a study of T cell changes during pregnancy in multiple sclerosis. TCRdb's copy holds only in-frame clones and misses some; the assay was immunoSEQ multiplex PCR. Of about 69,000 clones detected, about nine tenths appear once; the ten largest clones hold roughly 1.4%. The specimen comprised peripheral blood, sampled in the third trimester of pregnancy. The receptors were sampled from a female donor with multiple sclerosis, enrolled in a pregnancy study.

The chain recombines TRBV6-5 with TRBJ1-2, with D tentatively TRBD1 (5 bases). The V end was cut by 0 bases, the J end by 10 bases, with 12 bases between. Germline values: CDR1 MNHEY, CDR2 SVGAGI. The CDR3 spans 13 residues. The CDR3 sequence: CASSYSEQVLYTF. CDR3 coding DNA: TGTGCCAGCAGTTACTCGGAACAGGTGCTCTACACCTTC.

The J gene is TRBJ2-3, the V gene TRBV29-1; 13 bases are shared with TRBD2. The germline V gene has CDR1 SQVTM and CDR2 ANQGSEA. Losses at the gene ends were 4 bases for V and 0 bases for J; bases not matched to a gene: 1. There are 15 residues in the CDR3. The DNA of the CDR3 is TGCAGCGTTGGGACTAGCGGGGGTAGCACAGATACGCAGTATTTT. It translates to CSVGTSGGSTDTQYF.

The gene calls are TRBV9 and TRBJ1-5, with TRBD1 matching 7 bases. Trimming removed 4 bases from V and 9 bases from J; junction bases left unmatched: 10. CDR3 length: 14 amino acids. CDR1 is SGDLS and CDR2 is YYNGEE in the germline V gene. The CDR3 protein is CASSTTGAAGPQHF. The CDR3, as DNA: TGTGCCAGCAGCACCACAGGGGCTGCGGGGCCCCAGCATTTT.

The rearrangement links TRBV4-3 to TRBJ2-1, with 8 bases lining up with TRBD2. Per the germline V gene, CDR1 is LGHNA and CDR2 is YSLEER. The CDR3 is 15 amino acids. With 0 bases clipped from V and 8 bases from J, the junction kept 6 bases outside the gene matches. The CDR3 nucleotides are TGCGCCAGCAGCCAAGATACGGGGGGGCCGGATGAGCAGTTCTTC. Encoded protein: CASSQDTGGPDEQFF.

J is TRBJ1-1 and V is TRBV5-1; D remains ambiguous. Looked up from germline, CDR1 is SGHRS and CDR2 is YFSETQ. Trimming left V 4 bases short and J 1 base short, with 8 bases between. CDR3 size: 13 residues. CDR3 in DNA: TGCGCCAGCAGCCGCTCAGGGAACACTGAAGCTTTCTTT. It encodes CASSRSGNTEAFF.

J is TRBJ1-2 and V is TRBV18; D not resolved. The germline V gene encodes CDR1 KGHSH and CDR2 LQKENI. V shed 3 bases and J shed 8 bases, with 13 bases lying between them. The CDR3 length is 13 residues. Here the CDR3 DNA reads TGTGCCAGCTCACCCGACTCCGGCGGGGGCTACACCTTC. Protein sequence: CASSPDSGGGYTF.

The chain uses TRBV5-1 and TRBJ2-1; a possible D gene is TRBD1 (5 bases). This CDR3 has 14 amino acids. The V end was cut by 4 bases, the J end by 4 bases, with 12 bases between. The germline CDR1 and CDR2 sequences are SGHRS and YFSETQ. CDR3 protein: CASSLDDSYNEQFF. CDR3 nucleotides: TGCGCCAGCAGCCTCGACGACAGTTACAATGAGCAGTTCTTC. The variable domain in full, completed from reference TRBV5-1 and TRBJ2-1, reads KAGVTQTPRYLIKTRGQQVTLSCSPISGHRSVSWYQQTPGQGLQFLFEYFSETQRNKGNFPGRFSGRQFSNSRSEMNVSTLELGDSALYLCASSLDDSYNEQFFGPGTRLTVL.

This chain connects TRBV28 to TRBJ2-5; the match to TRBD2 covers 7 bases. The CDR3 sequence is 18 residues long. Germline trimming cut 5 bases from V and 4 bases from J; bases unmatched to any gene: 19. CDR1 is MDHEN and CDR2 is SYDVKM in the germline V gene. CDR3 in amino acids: CASSPAGYGDPNGETQYF. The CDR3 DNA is TGTGCCAGCAGTCCAGCGGGGTACGGGGATCCGAATGGAGAGACCCAGTACTTC.

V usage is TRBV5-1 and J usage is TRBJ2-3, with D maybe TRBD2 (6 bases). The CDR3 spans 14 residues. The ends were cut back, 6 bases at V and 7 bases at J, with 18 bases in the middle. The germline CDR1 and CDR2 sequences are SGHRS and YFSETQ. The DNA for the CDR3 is TGCGCCAGCACCCCGGGACTGTCTACAAATACGCAGTATTTT. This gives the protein CASTPGLSTNTQYF.

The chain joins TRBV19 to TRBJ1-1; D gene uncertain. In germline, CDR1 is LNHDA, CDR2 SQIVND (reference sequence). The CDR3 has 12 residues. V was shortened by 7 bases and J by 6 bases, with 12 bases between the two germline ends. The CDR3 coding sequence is TGTGCCAGTAACGGGTGGGAGGCTGAAGCTTTCTTT. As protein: CASNGWEAEAFF.

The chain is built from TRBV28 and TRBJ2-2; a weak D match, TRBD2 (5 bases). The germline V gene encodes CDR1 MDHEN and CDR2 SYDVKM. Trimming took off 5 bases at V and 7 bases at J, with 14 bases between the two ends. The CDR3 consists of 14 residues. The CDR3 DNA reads TGTGCCAGCAGTCTGCCGGGGTCGGTCGGGGAGCTGTTTTTT. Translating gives CASSLPGSVGELFF.

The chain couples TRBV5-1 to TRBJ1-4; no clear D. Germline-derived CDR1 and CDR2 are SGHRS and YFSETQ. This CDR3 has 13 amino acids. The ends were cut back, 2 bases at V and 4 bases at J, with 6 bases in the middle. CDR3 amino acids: CASSFTHNEKLFF. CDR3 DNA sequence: TGCGCCAGCAGCTTTACACATAATGAAAAACTGTTTTTT.

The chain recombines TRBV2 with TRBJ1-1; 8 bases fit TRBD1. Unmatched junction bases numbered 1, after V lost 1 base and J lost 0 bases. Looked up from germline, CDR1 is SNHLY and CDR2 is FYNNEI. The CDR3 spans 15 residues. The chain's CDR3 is CASSEGQGMNTEAFF. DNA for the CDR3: TGTGCCAGCAGTGAAGGACAGGGGATGAACACTGAAGCTTTCTTT.

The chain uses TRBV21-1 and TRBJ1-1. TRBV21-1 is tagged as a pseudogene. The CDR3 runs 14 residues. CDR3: CASSSHWRRPEAFF. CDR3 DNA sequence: TGTGCCAGCAGCTCACACTGGAGACGGCCTGAAGCTTTCTTT.

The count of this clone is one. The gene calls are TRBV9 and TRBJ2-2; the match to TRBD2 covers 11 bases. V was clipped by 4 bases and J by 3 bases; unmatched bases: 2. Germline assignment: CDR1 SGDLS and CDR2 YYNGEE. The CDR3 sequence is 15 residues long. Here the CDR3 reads CASSLSGGDTGELFF. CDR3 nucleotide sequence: TGTGCCAGCAGCCTTAGCGGGGGGGACACCGGGGAGCTGTTTTTT.

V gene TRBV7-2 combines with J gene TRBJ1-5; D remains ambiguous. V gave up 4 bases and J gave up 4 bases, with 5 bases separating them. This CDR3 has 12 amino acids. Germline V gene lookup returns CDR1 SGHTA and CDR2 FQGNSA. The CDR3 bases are TGTGCCAGCAGCTCCAAAAATCAGCCCCAGCATTTT. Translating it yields CASSSKNQPQHF.

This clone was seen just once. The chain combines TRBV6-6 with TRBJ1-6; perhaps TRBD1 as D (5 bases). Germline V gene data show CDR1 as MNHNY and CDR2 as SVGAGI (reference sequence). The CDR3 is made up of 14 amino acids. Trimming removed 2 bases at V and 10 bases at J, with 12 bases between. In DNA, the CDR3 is TGTGCCAGCAGTTACGGGTTACGGGGGTCACCCCTCCACTTT. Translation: CASSYGLRGSPLHF.

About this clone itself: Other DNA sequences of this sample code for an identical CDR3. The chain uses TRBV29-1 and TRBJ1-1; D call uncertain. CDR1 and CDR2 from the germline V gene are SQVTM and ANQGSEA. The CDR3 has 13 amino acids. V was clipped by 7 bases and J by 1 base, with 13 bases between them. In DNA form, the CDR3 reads TGCAGCGCCTCGGAGGGCACGAACACTGAAGCTTTCTTT. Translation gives CSASEGTNTEAFF.

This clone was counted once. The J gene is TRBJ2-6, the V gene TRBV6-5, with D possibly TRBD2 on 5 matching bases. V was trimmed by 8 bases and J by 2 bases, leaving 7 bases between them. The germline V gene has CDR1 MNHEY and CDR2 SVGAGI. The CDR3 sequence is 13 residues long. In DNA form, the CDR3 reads TGTGCCAGCGCGAGGGCTGGGGCCAACGTCCTGACTTTC. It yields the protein CASARAGANVLTF.

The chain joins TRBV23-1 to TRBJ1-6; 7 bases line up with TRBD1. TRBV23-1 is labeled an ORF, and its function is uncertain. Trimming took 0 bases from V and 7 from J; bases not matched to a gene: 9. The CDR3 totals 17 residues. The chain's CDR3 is CASSQSGGGDRNSPLHF. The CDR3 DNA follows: TGCGCCAGCAGTCAATCCGGGGGTGGGGACAGAAATTCACCCCTCCACTTT.

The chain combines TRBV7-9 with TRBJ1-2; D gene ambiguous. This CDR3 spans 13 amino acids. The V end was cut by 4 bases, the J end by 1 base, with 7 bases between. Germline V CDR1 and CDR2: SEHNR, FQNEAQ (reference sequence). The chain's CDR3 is CASSSVFNYGYTF. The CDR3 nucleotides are TGTGCCAGCAGCTCCGTGTTTAACTATGGCTACACCTTC.

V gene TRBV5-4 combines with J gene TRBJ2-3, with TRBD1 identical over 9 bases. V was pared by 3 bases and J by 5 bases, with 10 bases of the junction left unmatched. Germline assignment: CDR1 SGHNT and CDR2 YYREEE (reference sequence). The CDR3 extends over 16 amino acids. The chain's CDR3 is CASSSVWTGAVDTQYF. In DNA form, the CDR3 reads TGTGCCAGCAGCTCCGTGTGGACAGGGGCGGTAGATACGCAGTATTTT.

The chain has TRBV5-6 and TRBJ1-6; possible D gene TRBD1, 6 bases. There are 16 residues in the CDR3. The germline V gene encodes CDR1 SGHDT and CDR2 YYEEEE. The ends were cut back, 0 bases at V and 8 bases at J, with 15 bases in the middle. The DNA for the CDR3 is TGTGCCAGCAGCTTGGGGGGGGGCGTCCTGTATTCACCCCTCCACTTT. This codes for CASSLGGGVLYSPLHF. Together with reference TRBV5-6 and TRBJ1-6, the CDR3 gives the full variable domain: DAGVTQSPTHLIKTRGQQVTLRCSPKSGHDTVSWYQQALGQGPQFIFQYYEEEERQRGNFPDRFSGHQFPNYSSELNVNALLLGDSALYLCASSLGGGVLYSPLHFGNGTRLTVT.

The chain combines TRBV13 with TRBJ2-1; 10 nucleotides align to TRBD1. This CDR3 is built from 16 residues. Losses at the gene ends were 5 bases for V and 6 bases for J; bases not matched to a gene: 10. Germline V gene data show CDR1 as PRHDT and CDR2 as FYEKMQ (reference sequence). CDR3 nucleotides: TGTGCCAGCAGCCCGCTTCGGGACAGGGGAGGCAATGAGCAGTTCTTC. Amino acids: CASSPLRDRGGNEQFF.

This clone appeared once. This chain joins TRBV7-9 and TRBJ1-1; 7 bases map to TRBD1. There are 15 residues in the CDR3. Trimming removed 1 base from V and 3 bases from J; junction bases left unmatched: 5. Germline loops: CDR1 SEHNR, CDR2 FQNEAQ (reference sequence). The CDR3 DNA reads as TGTGCCAGCAGCTTAGGGACAGGCGGCGACACTGAAGCTTTCTTT. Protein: CASSLGTGGDTEAFF.

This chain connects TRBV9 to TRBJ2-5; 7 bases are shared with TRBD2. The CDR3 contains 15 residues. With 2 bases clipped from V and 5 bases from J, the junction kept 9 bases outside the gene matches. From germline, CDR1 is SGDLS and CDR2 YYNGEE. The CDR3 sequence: CASSVGGWRSETQYF. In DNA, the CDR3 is TGTGCCAGCAGCGTGGGGGGGTGGAGGTCGGAGACCCAGTACTTC.

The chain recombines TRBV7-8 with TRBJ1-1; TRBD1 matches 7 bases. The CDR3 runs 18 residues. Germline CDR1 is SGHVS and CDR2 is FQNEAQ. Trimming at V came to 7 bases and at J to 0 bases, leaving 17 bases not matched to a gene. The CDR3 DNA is TGTGCCAGCACCCAACGATTTGGGGACAGATCCATGAACACTGAAGCTTTCTTT. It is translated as CASTQRFGDRSMNTEAFF. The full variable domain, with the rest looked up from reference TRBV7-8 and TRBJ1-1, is GAGVSQSPRYKVAKRGQDVALRCDPISGHVSLFWYQQALGQGPEFLTYFQNEAQLDKSGLPSDRFFAERPEGSVSTLKIQRTQQEDSAVYLCASTQRFGDRSMNTEAFFGQGTRLTVV.